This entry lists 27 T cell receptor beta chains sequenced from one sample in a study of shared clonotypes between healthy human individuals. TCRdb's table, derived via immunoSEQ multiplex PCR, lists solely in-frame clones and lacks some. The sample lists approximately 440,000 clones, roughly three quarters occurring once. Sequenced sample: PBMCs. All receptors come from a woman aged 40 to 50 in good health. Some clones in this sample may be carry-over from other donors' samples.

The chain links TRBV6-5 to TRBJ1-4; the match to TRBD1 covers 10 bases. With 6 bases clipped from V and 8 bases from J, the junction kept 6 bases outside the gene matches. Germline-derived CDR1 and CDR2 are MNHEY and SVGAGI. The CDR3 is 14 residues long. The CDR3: CASSRQGAREKLFF. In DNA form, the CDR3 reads TGTGCCAGCAGCCGACAGGGGGCAAGGGAAAAACTGTTTTTT.

The CDR3 bases are TGTGCCAGCAGCTCAGGAAGCCAAGAGACCCAGTACTTC. It encodes CASSSGSQETQYF. The chain employs TRBV11-1 and TRBJ2-5; no clear D gene. The germline V gene encodes CDR1 SGHAT and CDR2 FQDESV (reference sequence). This CDR3 has 13 residues. V dropped 4 bases and J dropped 1 base, with 7 bases sitting between them.

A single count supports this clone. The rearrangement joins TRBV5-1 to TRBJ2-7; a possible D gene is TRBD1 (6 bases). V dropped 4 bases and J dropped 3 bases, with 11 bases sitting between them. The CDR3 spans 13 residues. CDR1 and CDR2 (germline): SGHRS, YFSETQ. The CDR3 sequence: CASSPWTDYEQYF. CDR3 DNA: TGCGCCAGCAGCCCGTGGACAGACTACGAGCAGTACTTC.

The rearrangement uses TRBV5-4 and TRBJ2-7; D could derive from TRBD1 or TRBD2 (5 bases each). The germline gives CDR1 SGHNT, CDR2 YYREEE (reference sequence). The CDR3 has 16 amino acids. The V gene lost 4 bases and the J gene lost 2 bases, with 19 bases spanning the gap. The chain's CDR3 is CASSRGTGTEPYEQYF. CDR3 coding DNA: TGTGCCAGCAGCAGGGGTACCGGGACGGAACCCTACGAGCAGTACTTC. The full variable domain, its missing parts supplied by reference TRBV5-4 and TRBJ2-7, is ETGVTQSPTHLIKTRGQQVTLRCSSQSGHNTVSWYQQALGQGPQFIFQYYREEENGRGNFPPRFSGLQFPNYSSELNVNALELDDSALYLCASSRGTGTEPYEQYFGPGTRLTVT.

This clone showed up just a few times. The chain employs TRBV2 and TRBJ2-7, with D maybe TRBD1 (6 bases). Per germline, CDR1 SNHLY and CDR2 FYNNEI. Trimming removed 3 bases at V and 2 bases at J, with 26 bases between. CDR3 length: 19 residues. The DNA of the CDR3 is TGTGCCAGCAGTGACGTATTTGTAGGGGGACCGACGTATGCCTACGAGCAGTACTTC. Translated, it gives CASSDVFVGGPTYAYEQYF.

The CDR3 DNA is TGTGCCAGTAGAAAAAACACTGAAGCTTTCTTT. Translation: CASRKNTEAFF. The chain recombines TRBV19 with TRBJ1-1; unclear D gene. Germline CDR1 is LNHDA and CDR2 is SQIVND (reference sequence). CDR3 length: 11 residues. V was shortened by 6 bases and J by 2 bases, with 4 bases between the two germline ends.

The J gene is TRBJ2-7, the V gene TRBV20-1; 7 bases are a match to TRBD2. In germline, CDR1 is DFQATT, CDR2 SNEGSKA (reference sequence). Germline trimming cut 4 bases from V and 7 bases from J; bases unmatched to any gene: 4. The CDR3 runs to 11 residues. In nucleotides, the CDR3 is TGCAGTGCTATCAAAGCGGGGGAGCAGTACTTC. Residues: CSAIKAGEQYF.

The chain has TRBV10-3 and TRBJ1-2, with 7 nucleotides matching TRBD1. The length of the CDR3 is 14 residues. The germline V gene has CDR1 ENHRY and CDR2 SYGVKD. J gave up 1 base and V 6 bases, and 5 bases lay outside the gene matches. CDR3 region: CAIREGQNNYGYTF. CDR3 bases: TGTGCCATCAGGGAGGGACAGAATAACTATGGCTACACCTTC.

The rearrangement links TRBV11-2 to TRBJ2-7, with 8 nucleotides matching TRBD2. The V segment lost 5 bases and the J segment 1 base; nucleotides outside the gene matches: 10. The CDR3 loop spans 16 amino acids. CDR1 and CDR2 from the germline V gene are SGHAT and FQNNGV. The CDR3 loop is CASSLPGGSGSYEQYF. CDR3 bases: TGTGCCAGCAGCCTTCCGGGAGGGAGTGGGTCCTACGAGCAGTACTTC.

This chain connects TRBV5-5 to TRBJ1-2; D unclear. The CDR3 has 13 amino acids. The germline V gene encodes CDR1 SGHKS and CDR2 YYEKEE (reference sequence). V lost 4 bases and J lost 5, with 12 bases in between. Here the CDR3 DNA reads TGTGCCAGCAGCCCCGGACCCGGATATGGCTACACCTTC. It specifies CASSPGPGYGYTF.

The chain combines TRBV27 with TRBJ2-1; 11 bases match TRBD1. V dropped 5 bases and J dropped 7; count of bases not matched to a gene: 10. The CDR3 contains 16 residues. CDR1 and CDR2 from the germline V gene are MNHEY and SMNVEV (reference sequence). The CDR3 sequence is CASSTPTRDRGNEQFF. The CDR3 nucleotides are TGTGCCAGCAGTACTCCTACCCGGGACAGGGGGAATGAGCAGTTCTTC.

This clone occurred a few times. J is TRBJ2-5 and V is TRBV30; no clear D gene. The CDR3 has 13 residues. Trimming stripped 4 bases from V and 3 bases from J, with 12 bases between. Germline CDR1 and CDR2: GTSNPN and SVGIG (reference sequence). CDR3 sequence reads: CAWKVRAKETQYF. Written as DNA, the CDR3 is TGTGCCTGGAAGGTTCGGGCAAAAGAGACCCAGTACTTC.

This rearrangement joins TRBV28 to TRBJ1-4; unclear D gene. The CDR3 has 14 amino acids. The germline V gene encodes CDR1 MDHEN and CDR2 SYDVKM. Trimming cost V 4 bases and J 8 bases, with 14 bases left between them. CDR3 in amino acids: CASSSPGPEEKLFF. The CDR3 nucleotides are TGTGCCAGCAGTTCCCCTGGGCCGGAGGAAAAACTGTTTTTT.

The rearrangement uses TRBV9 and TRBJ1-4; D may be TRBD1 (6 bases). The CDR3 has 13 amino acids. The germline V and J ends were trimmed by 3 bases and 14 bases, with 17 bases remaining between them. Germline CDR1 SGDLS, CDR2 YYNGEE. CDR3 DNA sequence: TGTGCCAGCAGCGCCCCAGGGGCCAGCGGGCTGTTTTTT. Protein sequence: CASSAPGASGLFF.

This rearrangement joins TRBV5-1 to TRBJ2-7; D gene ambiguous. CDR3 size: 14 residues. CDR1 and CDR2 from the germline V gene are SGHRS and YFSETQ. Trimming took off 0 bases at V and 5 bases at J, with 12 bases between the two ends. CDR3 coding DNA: TGCGCCAGCAGCTTGGGTAGGACCGCTAACGAGCAGTACTTC. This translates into CASSLGRTANEQYF.

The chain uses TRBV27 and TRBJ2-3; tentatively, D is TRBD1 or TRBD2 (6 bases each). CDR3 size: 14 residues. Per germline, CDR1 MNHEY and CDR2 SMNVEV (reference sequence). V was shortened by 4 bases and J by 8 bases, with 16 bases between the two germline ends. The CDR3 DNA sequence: TGTGCCAGCAGTTCAGGGTTTCGGGGGCCTACGCAGTATTTT. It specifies CASSSGFRGPTQYF.

The CDR3: CASSLGAISSYEQYF. The CDR3 bases are TGTGCCAGCAGTTTAGGGGCAATTTCATCCTACGAGCAGTACTTC. The rearrangement joins TRBV27 to TRBJ2-7; D possibly corresponds to TRBD1 (5 bases). Trimming removed 2 bases at V and 1 base at J, with 12 bases between. CDR3 size: 15 residues. Looked up from germline, CDR1 is MNHEY and CDR2 is SMNVEV (reference sequence).

CDR3 region: CAISEPGSGGDKKYEQYF. The DNA for the CDR3 is TGTGCCATCAGCGAACCTGGGAGCGGCGGAGATAAAAAATACGAGCAGTACTTC. V and J are TRBV10-3 and TRBJ2-7, with a possible D match to TRBD2 (5 bases). Germline V CDR1 and CDR2: ENHRY, SYGVKD. This CDR3 contains 18 residues. The V gene lost 6 bases and the J gene lost 4 bases, with 28 bases spanning the gap.

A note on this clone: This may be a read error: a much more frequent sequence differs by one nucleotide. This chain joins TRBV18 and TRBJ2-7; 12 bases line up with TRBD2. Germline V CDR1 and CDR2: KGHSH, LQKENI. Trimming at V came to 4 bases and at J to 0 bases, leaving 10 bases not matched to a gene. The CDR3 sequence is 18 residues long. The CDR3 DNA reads TGTGCCAGCTCACTACGTGGGCTAGCGGGAGGGAACTCCTACGAGCAGTACTTC. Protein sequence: CASSLRGLAGGNSYEQYF.

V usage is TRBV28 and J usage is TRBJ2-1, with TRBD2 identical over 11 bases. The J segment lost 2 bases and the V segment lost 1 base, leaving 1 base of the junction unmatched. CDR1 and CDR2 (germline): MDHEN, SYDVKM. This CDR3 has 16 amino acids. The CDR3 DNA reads TGTGCCAGCAGTTTATCACTAGCGGGAGCCTACAATGAGCAGTTCTTC. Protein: CASSLSLAGAYNEQFF.

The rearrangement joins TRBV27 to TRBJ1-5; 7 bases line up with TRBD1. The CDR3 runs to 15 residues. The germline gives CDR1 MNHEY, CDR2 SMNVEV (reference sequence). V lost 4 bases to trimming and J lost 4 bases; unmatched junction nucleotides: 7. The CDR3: CASSSTPGGNQPQHF. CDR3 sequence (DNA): TGTGCCAGCAGTTCGACCCCAGGGGGGAATCAGCCCCAGCATTTT.

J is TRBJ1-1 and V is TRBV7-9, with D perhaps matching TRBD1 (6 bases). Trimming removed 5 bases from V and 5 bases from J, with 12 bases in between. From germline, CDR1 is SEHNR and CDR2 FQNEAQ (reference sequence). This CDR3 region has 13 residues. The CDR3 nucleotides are TGTGCCAGCAGCCTACAGGGTTGGACTGAAGCTTTCTTT. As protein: CASSLQGWTEAFF. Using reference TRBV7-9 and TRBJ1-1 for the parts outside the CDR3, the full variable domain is DTGVSQNPRHKITKRGQNVTFRCDPISEHNRLYWYRQTLGQGPEFLTYFQNEAQLEKSRLLSDRFSAERPKGSFSTLEIQRTEQGDSAMYLCASSLQGWTEAFFGQGTRLTVV.

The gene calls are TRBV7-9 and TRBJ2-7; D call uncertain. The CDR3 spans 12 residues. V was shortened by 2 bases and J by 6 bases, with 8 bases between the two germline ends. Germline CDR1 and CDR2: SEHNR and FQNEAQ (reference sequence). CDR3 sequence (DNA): TGTGCCAGCAGCTTACTAGACGGCGAGCAGTACTTC. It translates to CASSLLDGEQYF.

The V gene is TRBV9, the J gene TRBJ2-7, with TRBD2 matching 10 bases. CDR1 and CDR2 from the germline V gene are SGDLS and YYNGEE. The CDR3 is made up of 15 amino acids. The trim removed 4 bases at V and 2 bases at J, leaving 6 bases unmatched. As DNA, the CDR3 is TGTGCCAGCAGCCCAGGACTAGCGGATACCTACGAGCAGTACTTC. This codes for CASSPGLADTYEQYF.

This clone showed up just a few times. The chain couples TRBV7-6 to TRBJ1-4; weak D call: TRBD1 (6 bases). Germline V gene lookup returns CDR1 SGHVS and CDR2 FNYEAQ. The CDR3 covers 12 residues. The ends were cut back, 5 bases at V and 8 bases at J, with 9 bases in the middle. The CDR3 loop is CASSRRGEKLFF. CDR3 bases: TGTGCCAGCAGCCGGAGGGGGGAAAAACTGTTTTTT.

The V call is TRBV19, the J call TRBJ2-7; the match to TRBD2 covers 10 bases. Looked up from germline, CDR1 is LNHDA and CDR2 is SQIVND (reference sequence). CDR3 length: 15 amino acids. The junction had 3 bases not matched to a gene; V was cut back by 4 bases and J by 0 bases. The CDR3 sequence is CASSTVAGGSYEQYF. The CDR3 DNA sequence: TGTGCCAGTAGTACCGTAGCGGGAGGCTCCTACGAGCAGTACTTC.

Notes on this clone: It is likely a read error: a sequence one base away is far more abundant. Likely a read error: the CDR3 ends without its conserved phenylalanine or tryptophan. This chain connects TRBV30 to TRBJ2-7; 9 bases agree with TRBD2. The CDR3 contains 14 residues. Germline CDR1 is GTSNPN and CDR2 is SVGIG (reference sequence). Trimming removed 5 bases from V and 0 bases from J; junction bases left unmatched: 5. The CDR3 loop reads CAWRKAGGSYEQYL. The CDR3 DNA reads TGTGCCTGGCGAAAAGCGGGAGGCTCCTACGAGCAGTACCTC.